These T cell receptor beta chains were read from a single sample in a study of shared clonotypes between healthy human individuals. Here immunoSEQ multiplex PCR was the method, and the copy in TCRdb shows in-frame clones only, minus some. The sample lists 2 million to 3 million clones, roughly 93% occurring once. The specimen sequenced was naive CD4+ T cells from PBMCs. These receptors were obtained from a man aged 18 to 29 in good health. Some clones in this sample may be carry-over from other donors' samples. The CDR3 runs from the conserved cysteine through the conserved F or W. The order of the fields is clone size, V gene, J gene, D gene, CDR3 protein, CDR3 DNA. The D gene is left open where the match is weak. For some rows the clone size is stated as once, few or many, or as a class when expanded; others skip it.

abundance: .
v_gene: TRBV7-9
j_gene: TRBJ1-1
d_gene: .
CDR3aa: CASSLDSTEAFF
CDR3nt: TGTGCCAGCAGCCTTGACAGCACTGAAGCTTTCTTT

abundance: .
v_gene: TRBV7-5
j_gene: TRBJ2-7
d_gene: .
CDR3aa: CARSPWAAGSSYEQYF
CDR3nt: .

abundance: .
v_gene: TRBV6-5
j_gene: TRBJ2-7
d_gene: .
CDR3aa: CASSYVREREQYF
CDR3nt: TGTGCCAGCAGTTACGTCCGGGAGAGGGAGCAGTACTTC

abundance: .
v_gene: TRBV5-5
j_gene: TRBJ1-4
d_gene: TRBD1
CDR3aa: CASSETGQGEKLFF
CDR3nt: TGTGCCAGCAGCGAGACAGGGCAGGGTGAAAAACTGTTTTTT

abundance: .
v_gene: TRBV19
j_gene: TRBJ2-3
d_gene: .
CDR3aa: CASTSRGNTDTQYF
CDR3nt: TGTGCCAGTACGTCCCGGGGAAACACAGATACGCAGTATTTT

abundance: .
v_gene: TRBV15
j_gene: TRBJ2-7
d_gene: TRBD2
CDR3aa: CATSRDIGGNEQYF
CDR3nt: TGTGCCACCAGCAGAGATATCGGGGGGAACGAGCAGTACTTC

abundance: .
v_gene: TRBV7-8
j_gene: TRBJ1-1
d_gene: .
CDR3aa: CASSKARIEDTEAFF
CDR3nt: TGTGCCAGCAGCAAGGCGAGGATTGAGGACACTGAAGCTTTCTTT

abundance: .
v_gene: TRBV6-5
j_gene: TRBJ1-1
d_gene: .
CDR3aa: CASSYGVGRGRGEAFF
CDR3nt: TGTGCCAGCAGTTACGGTGTAGGGCGGGGGCGAGGGGAAGCTTTCTTT

abundance: .
v_gene: TRBV6-1
j_gene: TRBJ1-5
d_gene: TRBD1
CDR3aa: CASSEGQGGPYSNQPQHF
CDR3nt: TGTGCCAGCAGTGAGGGACAGGGAGGCCCATATAGCAATCAGCCCCAGCATTTT

abundance: once
v_gene: TRBV29-1
j_gene: TRBJ1-1
d_gene: .
CDR3aa: CSVAGILVTEAFF
CDR3nt: TGCAGCGTGGCCGGGATACTGGTTACTGAAGCTTTCTTT

abundance: .
v_gene: TRBV19
j_gene: TRBJ1-5
d_gene: TRBD1
CDR3aa: CASSSGQVASNQPQHF
CDR3nt: TGTGCCAGTAGTAGTGGACAGGTGGCTAGCAATCAGCCCCAGCATTTT

abundance: .
v_gene: TRBV7-7
j_gene: TRBJ2-2
d_gene: .
CDR3aa: CASSLVRAGELFF
CDR3nt: TGTGCCAGCAGCTTAGTCCGCGCCGGGGAGCTGTTTTTT

abundance: once
v_gene: TRBV2
j_gene: TRBJ2-3
d_gene: .
CDR3aa: CASTLDSRNTQYF
CDR3nt: TGTGCCAGCACCTTAGACTCAAGGAATACGCAGTATTTT

abundance: .
v_gene: TRBV19
j_gene: TRBJ2-3
d_gene: TRBD2
CDR3aa: CASSSPPGLAADTQYF
CDR3nt: TGTGCCAGTAGTTCCCCCCCGGGACTAGCTGCAGATACGCAGTATTTT

abundance: .
v_gene: TRBV5-4
j_gene: TRBJ2-7
d_gene: .
CDR3aa: CASSGGTGTFTYEQYF
CDR3nt: TGTGCCAGCAGCGGAGGGACCGGGACGTTCACCTACGAGCAGTACTTC

abundance: .
v_gene: TRBV5-1
j_gene: TRBJ2-2
d_gene: .
CDR3aa: CASRKGSSLNTGELFF
CDR3nt: TGCGCCAGCAGAAAGGGATCGTCCCTCAACACCGGGGAGCTGTTTTTT

abundance: .
v_gene: TRBV10-3
j_gene: TRBJ1-1
d_gene: .
CDR3aa: CAISGDPGLIIWGNTEAFF
CDR3nt: TGTGCCATCAGTGGGGATCCGGGACTTATCATATGGGGGAACACTGAAGCTTTCTTT

abundance: .
v_gene: TRBV30
j_gene: TRBJ2-1
d_gene: TRBD2
CDR3aa: CAWRGLAGYNEQFF
CDR3nt: TGTGCCTGGAGAGGACTAGCGGGTTACAATGAGCAGTTCTTC